The 10 T cell receptor beta chains below come from one sample, sequenced in a study of blood T cell repertoires in COVID-19. Repertoires were generated with immunoSEQ multiplex PCR, while TCRdb's copy carries only in-frame clones and drops some. The sample includes more than 70,000 clones, around 75% of them seen just once. The sequencing input was peripheral blood. These receptor sequences come from a human donor in a cohort sampled during active COVID-19.

This clone was seen just once. The V and J genes are TRBV11-2 and TRBJ2-7; the match to TRBD1 covers 10 bases. CDR1 SGHAT and CDR2 FQNNGV come from the germline V gene. The CDR3 is 15 residues long. The ends lost 0 bases at V and 6 bases at J; junction bases unmatched: 5. CDR3 protein: CASSLDIGTGVEQYF. The CDR3 region has the DNA TGTGCCAGCAGCTTAGACATCGGGACAGGGGTCGAGCAGTACTTC.

Only a few counts were recorded for this clone. The V and J genes are TRBV4-2 and TRBJ2-2; D is possibly TRBD1 (6 bases). This CDR3 region has 14 residues. CDR1 is LGHNA, CDR2 YNFKEQ, per germline. The V gene lost 2 bases and the J gene lost 4 bases, with 8 bases spanning the gap. The CDR3 nucleotides read TGTGCCAGCAGCCAAACAGGGATCACCGGGGAGCTGTTTTTT. Translation gives CASSQTGITGELFF.

The rearrangement joins TRBV2 to TRBJ2-7; D is uncertain. The V end was cut by 1 base, the J end by 4 bases, with 11 bases between. The CDR3 runs 14 residues. Germline CDR1 reads SNHLY; CDR2 reads FYNNEI. The CDR3 loop is CASSEVRGPYEQYF. CDR3 DNA sequence: TGTGCCAGCAGTGAAGTAAGAGGTCCGTACGAGCAGTACTTC.

CDR3 amino acids: CASSLGGGDEKLFF. The CDR3, as DNA: TGTGCCAGCAGCTTGGGAGGGGGTGATGAAAAACTGTTTTTT. The chain combines TRBV7-6 with TRBJ1-4; TRBD1 might be the D (6 bases). Between the trimmed V and J ends, which lost 3 bases and 6 bases, there was a span of 11 bases. The germline gives CDR1 SGHVS, CDR2 FNYEAQ. This CDR3 comprises 14 residues.

The chain combines TRBV6-5 with TRBJ1-2; the D gene is possibly TRBD1 (6 bases). Germline values: CDR1 MNHEY, CDR2 SVGAGI. V was cut by 7 bases and J by 2 bases, with 11 bases left in between. The CDR3 loop spans 13 amino acids. The CDR3, as DNA: TGTGCCAGCACGGAGCAGGGGAACTATGGCTACACCTTC. It is translated as CASTEQGNYGYTF.

V gene TRBV11-3 combines with J gene TRBJ2-1, with 7 bases aligning to TRBD2. The trim removed 5 bases at V and 12 bases at J, leaving 16 bases unmatched. The CDR3 runs to 15 residues. CDR1 SGHNT and CDR2 YENEEA come from the germline V gene. For the CDR3, the DNA is TGTGCCAGCAGCCCCTTTTACACCCCCCCGGGGGGGCAGTTCTTC. Translated, it gives CASSPFYTPPGGQFF.

This clone occurred a few times. This rearrangement joins TRBV6-5 to TRBJ1-2; TRBD1 agrees at 7 bases. The ends lost 6 bases at V and 4 bases at J; junction bases unmatched: 8. The CDR3 has 14 residues. Looked up from germline, CDR1 is MNHEY and CDR2 is SVGAGI. CDR3 in amino acids: CASRVDRDGYGYTF. In DNA, the CDR3 is TGTGCCAGCAGGGTCGACAGGGATGGCTATGGCTACACCTTC.

The chain links TRBV10-3 to TRBJ2-5; 7 positions match TRBD1. J lost 2 bases, V lost 5 bases, and 8 bases had no gene match. Germline CDR1 ENHRY, CDR2 SYGVKD. The CDR3 loop spans 15 amino acids. CDR3 sequence: CAISSRDSDQETQYF. The CDR3 DNA follows: TGTGCCATCAGTTCCCGGGACAGCGATCAAGAGACCCAGTACTTC.

The chain links TRBV28 to TRBJ1-4, with D maybe TRBD1 (5 bases). CDR3 length equals 17 residues. Germline V gene lookup returns CDR1 MDHEN and CDR2 SYDVKM. V was cut by 6 bases and J by 8 bases, with 25 bases left in between. CDR3 protein: CASSPIGGEGDREKLFF. For the CDR3, the DNA is TGTGCCAGCAGCCCCATCGGGGGGGAGGGAGATAGGGAAAAACTGTTTTTT.

The chain links TRBV19 to TRBJ2-7, with 7 bases that match TRBD2. V gave up 5 bases and J gave up 6 bases; unmatched junction bases: 7. The V gene's germline CDR1 is LNHDA and CDR2 SQIVND (reference sequence). The CDR3 consists of 13 residues. CDR3: CASSRAGVFEQYF. CDR3 in DNA: TGTGCCAGTAGTCGGGCGGGAGTTTTCGAGCAGTACTTC.